The 15 T cell receptor beta chains listed next were all sequenced from one sample in a study of radiotherapy plus CTLA-4 blockade in lung cancer. This table comes from immunoSEQ multiplex PCR, and its TCRdb copy is limited to in-frame clones, with some not included. The table includes 57,000 or so clones, 70% to 85% detected once. This sample comprised peripheral blood, obtained from a patient treated with radiotherapy plus ipilimumab. These receptors came from a human donor with non-small cell lung cancer who had a complete response to radiotherapy plus ipilimumab.

This clone has only a few counts. Written as DNA, the CDR3 is TGCGCCAGCAGGAAGGGCGGCCTGAACACTGAAGCTTTCTTT. Translated: CASRKGGLNTEAFF. The V call is TRBV10-1, the J call TRBJ1-1; D not certain. The V gene's germline CDR1 is WNHNN and CDR2 SYGVQD (reference sequence). Trimming shortened V by 6 bases and J by 0 bases, and 11 bases separated the two germline ends. The CDR3 totals 14 residues.

Points on this clone: Other DNA variants within this sample encode the same CDR3. The chain has TRBV9 and TRBJ2-3; weak D call: TRBD2 (6 bases). V was cut by 0 bases and J by 0 bases, with 8 bases left in between. Germline V CDR1 and CDR2: SGDLS, YYNGEE. The CDR3 spans 15 residues. CDR3 residues: CASSVGGASTDTQYF. CDR3 DNA: TGTGCCAGCAGCGTAGGCGGGGCTAGCACAGATACGCAGTATTTT.

The chain joins TRBV9 to TRBJ2-1, with TRBD2 matching 8 bases. This CDR3 is 14 amino acids long. Germline CDR1 and CDR2: SGDLS and YYNGEE. J lost 8 bases, V lost 1 base, and 5 bases had no gene match. The CDR3: CASSVSDSGDEQFF. CDR3 DNA sequence: TGTGCCAGCAGCGTAAGTGATAGCGGGGATGAGCAGTTCTTC.

V usage is TRBV10-3 and J usage is TRBJ2-2; no definite D call. The CDR3 sequence is 14 residues long. Germline V lookup: CDR1 ENHRY, CDR2 SYGVKD. V dropped 10 bases and J dropped 3 bases, with 15 bases sitting between them. The CDR3 spells CATRLVKDTGELFF. CDR3 sequence (DNA): TGTGCCACCAGACTGGTTAAAGACACCGGGGAGCTGTTTTTT.

The chain has TRBV29-1 and TRBJ1-2, with 10 nucleotides matching TRBD1. The CDR3 totals 14 residues. After removal of 1 base from V and 7 bases from J, the junction contained 6 bases not matched to a gene. Germline lookup yields CDR1 SQVTM and CDR2 ANQGSEA. CDR3 amino acids: CSVEVTGGEGGYTF. For the CDR3, the DNA is TGCAGCGTTGAAGTGACAGGGGGCGAGGGTGGCTACACCTTC.

The chain carries TRBV30 and TRBJ1-6; D is perhaps TRBD1 (5 bases). CDR1 is GTSNPN, CDR2 SVGIG, per germline (reference sequence). The CDR3 totals 14 residues. Trimming took off 0 bases at V and 7 bases at J, with 10 bases between the two ends. The DNA of the CDR3 is TGTGCCTGGAGTGTGAGGGCAGGGAATTCACCCCTCCACTTT. Its translation is CAWSVRAGNSPLHF.

This clone came up once. The rearrangement uses TRBV27 and TRBJ1-5; possible D gene TRBD1, 5 bases. V lost 1 base and J 9 bases, leaving 7 bases between the germline ends. The CDR3 sequence is 12 residues long. Germline CDR1 reads MNHEY; CDR2 reads SMNVEV (reference sequence). The DNA of the CDR3 is TGTGCCAGCAGTTTATTCGGGGGGCCCCAGCATTTT. It codes for CASSLFGGPQHF.

This rearrangement joins TRBV6-5 to TRBJ2-3; 8 bases fit TRBD2. There are 16 residues in the CDR3. CDR1 and CDR2 from the germline V gene are MNHEY and SVGAGI. The V gene end was trimmed by 0 bases and the J gene end by 6 bases; junction bases not matched to a gene: 8. CDR3 residues: CASSYSGLGFVDTQYF. The CDR3 nucleotides are TGTGCCAGCAGTTACTCGGGACTAGGCTTTGTGGATACGCAGTATTTT.

V usage is TRBV5-1 and J usage is TRBJ2-1, with D uncertain. In germline, CDR1 is SGHRS, CDR2 YFSETQ. The germline V and J ends were trimmed by 6 bases and 0 bases, with 13 bases remaining between them. The CDR3 has 15 amino acids. CDR3 protein: CASTSTRSSYNEQFF. DNA for the CDR3: TGCGCCAGCACCTCTACCCGGAGCTCCTACAATGAGCAGTTCTTC. The full variable domain, its missing parts supplied by reference TRBV5-1 and TRBJ2-1, is KAGVTQTPRYLIKTRGQQVTLSCSPISGHRSVSWYQQTPGQGLQFLFEYFSETQRNKGNFPGRFSGRQFSNSRSEMNVSTLELGDSALYLCASTSTRSSYNEQFFGPGTRLTVL.

The chain combines TRBV7-2 with TRBJ1-1, with D maybe TRBD1 (5 bases). Trimming left V 5 bases short and J 1 base short, with 17 bases between. CDR1 SGHTA and CDR2 FQGNSA come from the germline V gene. The CDR3 spans 16 residues. The CDR3 bases are TGTGCCAGCAGCCTCCCCCCGGGCGGGGCGAACACTGAAGCTTTCTTT. This translates into CASSLPPGGANTEAFF.

The genes are TRBV7-2 and TRBJ2-5; no reliable D call. V was clipped by 5 bases and J by 2 bases, with 15 bases between them. CDR3 length: 15 residues. CDR1 and CDR2 (germline): SGHTA, FQGNSA. In nucleotides, the CDR3 is TGTGCCAGCAGCCCTCAAGGGCTAGGTCAAGAGACCCAGTACTTC. It is translated as CASSPQGLGQETQYF.

The chain employs TRBV7-2 and TRBJ2-6; D is possibly TRBD1 or TRBD2 (7 bases each). The germline V gene encodes CDR1 SGHTA and CDR2 FQGNSA. The V end lost 5 bases, the J end lost 0 bases, and 20 bases lay between the germline ends. The CDR3 covers 19 residues. This chain's CDR3 is CASSPGQGGALSGANVLTF. The CDR3 nucleotides read TGTGCCAGCAGCCCGGGCCAGGGGGGGGCCCTCTCTGGGGCCAACGTCCTGACTTTC. Full variable domain (missing parts from reference TRBV7-2 and TRBJ2-6): GAGVSQSPSNKVTEKGKDVELRCDPISGHTALYWYRQSLGQGLEFLIYFQGNSAPDKSGLPSDRFSAERTGGSVSTLTIQRTQQEDSAVYLCASSPGQGGALSGANVLTFGAGSRLTVL.

The chain carries TRBV7-2 and TRBJ2-5; tentatively, D is TRBD1 or TRBD2 (5 bases each). CDR1 and CDR2 (germline): SGHTA, FQGNSA. V lost 3 bases to trimming and J lost 1 base, with 15 bases between them. The CDR3 runs 16 residues. The CDR3 DNA is TGTGCCAGCAGCTTGGGACCGTCGTCACGCCAAGAGACCCAGTACTTC. This sequence encodes CASSLGPSSRQETQYF.

This clone was recorded only once. The chain links TRBV18 to TRBJ1-5, with TRBD1 matching over 7 bases. CDR1 and CDR2 (germline): KGHSH, LQKENI. V gave up 2 bases and J gave up 6 bases; unmatched junction bases: 7. The CDR3 covers 15 residues. CDR3 in DNA: TGTGCCAGCTCACCAGGACAGGCGGTTAGTCAGCCCCAGCATTTT. Its protein is CASSPGQAVSQPQHF. Complete variable domain (other parts from reference TRBV18 and TRBJ1-5): NAGVMQNPRHLVRRRGQEARLRCSPMKGHSHVYWYRQLPEEGLKFMVYLQKENIIDESGMPKERFSAEFPKEGPSILRIQQVVRGDSAAYFCASSPGQAVSQPQHFGDGTRLSIL.

This chain connects TRBV5-1 to TRBJ1-1; the match to TRBD1 covers 8 bases. Germline CDR1 reads SGHRS; CDR2 reads YFSETQ. This CDR3 has 14 amino acids. J was trimmed by 0 bases and V by 4 bases; bases with no gene match: 2. The CDR3 is CASSRTGMNTEAFF. The CDR3 coding sequence is TGCGCCAGCAGCCGGACAGGGATGAACACTGAAGCTTTCTTT. The variable domain in full, with the rest retrieved from reference TRBV5-1 and TRBJ1-1, is KAGVTQTPRYLIKTRGQQVTLSCSPISGHRSVSWYQQTPGQGLQFLFEYFSETQRNKGNFPGRFSGRQFSNSRSEMNVSTLELGDSALYLCASSRTGMNTEAFFGQGTRLTVV.